This T cell receptor beta chain was sequenced in a study of shared clonotypes between healthy human individuals. Using immunoSEQ multiplex PCR, the repertoire was profiled, and TCRdb retains in-frame clones only, with some absent. The sample lists a few million clones, approximately 90% seen once, with over 0.12% in the top ten. Germline V lookup: CDR1 MDHEN, CDR2 SYDVKM. Trimming took off 4 bases at V and 3 bases at J, with 4 bases between the two ends. The CDR3 runs to 11 residues. Sequencing was carried out using naive CD4+ T cells sorted from blood. Subset specified: CD45RA+ positively selected. The V and J genes are TRBV28 and TRBJ2-7, with D hard to call. The receptor's source is a man younger than 35 in good health. CDR3 region: CASSYYYEQYF. DNA for the CDR3: TGTGCCAGCAGTTACTACTACGAGCAGTACTTC.